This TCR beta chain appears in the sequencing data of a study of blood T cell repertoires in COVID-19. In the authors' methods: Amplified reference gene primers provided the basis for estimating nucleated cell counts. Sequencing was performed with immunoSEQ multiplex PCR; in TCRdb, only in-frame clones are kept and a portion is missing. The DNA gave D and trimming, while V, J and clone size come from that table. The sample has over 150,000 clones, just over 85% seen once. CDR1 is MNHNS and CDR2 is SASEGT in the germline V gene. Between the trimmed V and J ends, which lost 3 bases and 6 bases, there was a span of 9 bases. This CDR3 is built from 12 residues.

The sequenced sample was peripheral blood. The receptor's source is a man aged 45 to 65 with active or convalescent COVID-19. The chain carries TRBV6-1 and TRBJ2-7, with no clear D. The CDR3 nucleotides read TGTGCCAGCAGTGAGAGGATGTCCGAGCAGTACTTC. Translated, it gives CASSERMSEQYF.